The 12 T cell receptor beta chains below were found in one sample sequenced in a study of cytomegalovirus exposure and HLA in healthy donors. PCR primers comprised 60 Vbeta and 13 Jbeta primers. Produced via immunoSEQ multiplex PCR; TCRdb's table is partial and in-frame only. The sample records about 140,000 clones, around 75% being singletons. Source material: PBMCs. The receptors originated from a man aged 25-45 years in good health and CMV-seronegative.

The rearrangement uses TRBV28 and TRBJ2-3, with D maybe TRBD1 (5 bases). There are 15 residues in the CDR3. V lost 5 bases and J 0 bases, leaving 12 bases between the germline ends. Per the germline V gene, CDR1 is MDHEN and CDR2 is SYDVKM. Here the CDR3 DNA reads TGTGCCAGCAGTCTAGGGGCATTAAGCACAGATACGCAGTATTTT. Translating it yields CASSLGALSTDTQYF.

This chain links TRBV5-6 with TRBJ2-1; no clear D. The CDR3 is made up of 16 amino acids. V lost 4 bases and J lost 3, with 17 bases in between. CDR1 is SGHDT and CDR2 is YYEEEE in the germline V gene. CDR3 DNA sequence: TGTGCCAGCAGCGCTAAGGCTGGAGTTAGCTACAATGAGCAGTTCTTC. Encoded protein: CASSAKAGVSYNEQFF.

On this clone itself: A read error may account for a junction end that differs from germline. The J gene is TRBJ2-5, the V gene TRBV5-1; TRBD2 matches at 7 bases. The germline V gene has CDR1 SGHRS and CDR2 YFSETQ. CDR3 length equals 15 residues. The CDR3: CASSLAGGDQGTQYF. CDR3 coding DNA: TGCGCCAGCAGCTTGGCGGGAGGAGACCAAGGGACCCAGTACTTC.

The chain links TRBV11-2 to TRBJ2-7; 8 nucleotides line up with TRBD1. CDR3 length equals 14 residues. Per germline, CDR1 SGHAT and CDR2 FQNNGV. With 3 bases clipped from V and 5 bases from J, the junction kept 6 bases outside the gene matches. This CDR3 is CASSFGQGLHEQYF. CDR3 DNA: TGTGCCAGCAGCTTCGGACAGGGCCTCCACGAGCAGTACTTC. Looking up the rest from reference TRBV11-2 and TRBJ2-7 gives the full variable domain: EAGVAQSPRYKIIEKRQSVAFWCNPISGHATLYWYQQILGQGPKLLIQFQNNGVVDDSQLPKDRFSAERLKGVDSTLKIQPAKLEDSAVYLCASSFGQGLHEQYFGPGTRLTVT.

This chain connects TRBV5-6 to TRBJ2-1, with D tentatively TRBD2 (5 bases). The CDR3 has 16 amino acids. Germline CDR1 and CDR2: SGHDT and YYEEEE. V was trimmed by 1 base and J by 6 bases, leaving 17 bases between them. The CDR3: CASSLLSRSGFNEQFF. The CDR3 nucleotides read TGTGCCAGCAGCTTGTTATCTAGGAGCGGTTTCAATGAGCAGTTCTTC.

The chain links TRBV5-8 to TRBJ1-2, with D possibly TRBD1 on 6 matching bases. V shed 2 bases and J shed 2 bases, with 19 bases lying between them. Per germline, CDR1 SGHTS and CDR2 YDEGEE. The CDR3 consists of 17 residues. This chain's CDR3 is CASSFYTVKGENYGYTF. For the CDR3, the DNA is TGTGCCAGCAGCTTCTATACGGTGAAGGGGGAAAACTATGGCTACACCTTC.

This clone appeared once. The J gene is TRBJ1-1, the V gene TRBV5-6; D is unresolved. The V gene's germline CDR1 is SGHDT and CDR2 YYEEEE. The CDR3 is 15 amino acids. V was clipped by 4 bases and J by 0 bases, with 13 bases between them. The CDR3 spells CASSPSGGLNTEAFF. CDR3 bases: TGTGCCAGCAGCCCATCCGGCGGATTGAACACTGAAGCTTTCTTT.

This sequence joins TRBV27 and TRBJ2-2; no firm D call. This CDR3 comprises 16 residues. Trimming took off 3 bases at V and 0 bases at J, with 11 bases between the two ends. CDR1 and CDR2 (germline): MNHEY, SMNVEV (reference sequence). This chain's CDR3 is CASSFQFVANTGELFF. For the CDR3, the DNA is TGTGCCAGCAGTTTCCAGTTTGTCGCGAACACCGGGGAGCTGTTTTTT.

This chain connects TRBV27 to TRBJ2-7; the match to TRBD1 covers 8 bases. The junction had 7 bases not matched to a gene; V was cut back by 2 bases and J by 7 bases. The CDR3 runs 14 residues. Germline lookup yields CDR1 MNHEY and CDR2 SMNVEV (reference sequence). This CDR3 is CASSLLETGVEQYF. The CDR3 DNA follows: TGTGCCAGCAGTTTACTAGAGACAGGGGTTGAGCAGTACTTC.

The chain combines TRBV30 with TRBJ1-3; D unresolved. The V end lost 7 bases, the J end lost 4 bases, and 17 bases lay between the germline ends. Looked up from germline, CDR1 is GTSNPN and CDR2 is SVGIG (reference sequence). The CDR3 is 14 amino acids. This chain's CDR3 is CASNPRTGGNTIYF. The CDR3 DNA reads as TGTGCCTCCAACCCCCGGACGGGAGGAAACACCATATATTTT.

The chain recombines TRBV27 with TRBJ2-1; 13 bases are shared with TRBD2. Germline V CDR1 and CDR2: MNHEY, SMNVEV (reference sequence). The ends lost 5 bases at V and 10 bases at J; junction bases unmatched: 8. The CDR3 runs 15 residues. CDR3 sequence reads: CASSVGTSGDTEQFF. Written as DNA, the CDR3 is TGTGCCAGCAGTGTAGGGACTAGCGGGGACACCGAGCAGTTCTTC.

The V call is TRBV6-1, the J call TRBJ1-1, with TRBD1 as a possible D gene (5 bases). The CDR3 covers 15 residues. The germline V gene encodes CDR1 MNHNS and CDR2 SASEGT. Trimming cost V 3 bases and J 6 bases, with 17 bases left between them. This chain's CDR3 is CASSEMWGGVAEAFF. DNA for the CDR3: TGTGCCAGCAGTGAGATGTGGGGGGGGGTAGCTGAAGCTTTCTTT.